This T cell receptor (beta chain) emerged from a study of PD-1 blockade in classical Hodgkin lymphoma. Regarding the study as a whole: Repertoires differed for reasons still undefined, possibly disease activity or prior therapy. Healthy donors were reported to have higher baseline TCR diversity than newly diagnosed patients.

CDR1 is MNHNS, CDR2 SASEGT, per germline. The CDR3 is made up of 15 amino acids. The ends lost 3 bases at V and 2 bases at J; junction bases unmatched: 3. Time point meaning: newly diagnosed, previously untreated cHL patient sample. The CD4+ T cells used were purified from thawed PBMCs through magnetic negative selection. Comparison PBMCs came from previously untreated, newly diagnosed classical Hodgkin lymphoma patients. Data came from immunoSEQ multiplex PCR; TCRdb stores just in-frame clones and leaves some out. The sample lists 20,000 to 30,000 clones, less than 95% occurring once. Concerning this clone: As yet, its antigen is unknown.

Material for sequencing was CD4+ T cells from blood. The V gene is TRBV6-1, the J gene TRBJ2-2, with 7 bases lining up with TRBD2. The sequence came from a human donor with classical Hodgkin lymphoma. CDR3 DNA sequence: TGTGCCAGCAGTGACAGCGGGGCTAACACCGGGGAGCTGTTTTTT. Translated, it gives CASSDSGANTGELFF.